This T cell receptor (beta chain) originates from a study of CD8+ T cells in alopecia areata. Whole-study context: Grafting placed skin from approximately 6-13-month-old C3H/HeJ donors with spontaneous alopecia onto roughly 7-11-week-old female C3H/HeJ mice. Study-level findings and limits: Affected lesional scalp, above all in alopecia totalis/universalis, was more clonal than normal scalp.

Reverse transcription of extracted RNA yielded cDNA, which provided the sequencing template. The protocol was immunoSEQ multiplex PCR, while the TCRdb copy is restricted to in-frame clones and leaves out a portion. This sample shows over 250,000 clones and no singletons; 1.2% rests with the ten largest. V lost 2 bases, J lost 3 bases, and 11 bases lay in between. This CDR3 has 14 residues. Germline CDR1 is SGHDT and CDR2 is FRDEAV. Pooled cells of cutaneous lymph node origin were sorted on CD4, CD8alpha, NKG2D, NKG2ACE and other markers. This clone was seen a handful of times. Its antigen is not identified. Gene names denote mouse genes. The read ends 4 residues early relative to the CDR3; the germline J gene fills the gap.

The rearrangement joins TRBV14 to TRBJ1-1, with D tentatively TRBD1 (6 bases). This clonotype originated in a C3H/HeJ mouse with alopecia areata. The mouse strain carries the MHC haplotype H2-k. The sample consisted of CD4+ T cells sorted from a lymph node. CDR3 sequence: CASSLAGQYTEVFF. The sequenced CDR3 bases are TGTGCCAGCAGTTTGGCGGGACAATACACA.